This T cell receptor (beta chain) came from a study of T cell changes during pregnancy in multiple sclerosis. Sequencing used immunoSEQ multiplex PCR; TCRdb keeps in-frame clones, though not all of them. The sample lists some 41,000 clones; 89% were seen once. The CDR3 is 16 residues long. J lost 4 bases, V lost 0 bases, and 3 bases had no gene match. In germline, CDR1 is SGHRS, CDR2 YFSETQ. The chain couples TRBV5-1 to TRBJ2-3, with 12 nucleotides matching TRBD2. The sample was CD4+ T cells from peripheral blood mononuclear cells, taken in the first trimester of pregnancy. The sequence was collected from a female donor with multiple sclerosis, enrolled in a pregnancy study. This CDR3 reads CASSLVGLAGADTQYF. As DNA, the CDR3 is TGCGCCAGCAGCTTGGTGGGACTAGCGGGCGCAGATACGCAGTATTTT.